Shown below are 23 T cell receptor beta chains from a single sample sequenced in a study of blood T cell repertoires in COVID-19. The repertoire was sequenced with immunoSEQ multiplex PCR; TCRdb's copy has only in-frame clones and lacks some. Of 200,000 to 250,000 clones listed, 82% were seen once; the top ten hold about 3.7%. Sequenced: PBMCs or T cells enriched from blood (not recorded which). The receptors were gathered from a woman in her fifties or sixties who had recovered from COVID-19.

The rearrangement joins TRBV5-1 to TRBJ2-1; 9 nucleotides agree with TRBD2. Germline V gene sequence: CDR1 SGHRS, CDR2 YFSETQ. The length of the CDR3 is 15 residues. V was clipped by 2 bases and J by 13 bases; unmatched bases: 13. The CDR3 sequence is CASSLGSVAGESQFF. The CDR3 coding sequence is TGCGCCAGCAGCTTAGGGTCTGTAGCGGGAGAATCCCAGTTCTTC.

The count of this clone is one. The chain recombines TRBV5-6 with TRBJ1-2; D is unclear. CDR1 SGHDT and CDR2 YYEEEE come from the germline V gene. The CDR3 totals 14 residues. V lost 0 bases and J lost 2, with 8 bases in between. CDR3 nucleotides: TGTGCCAGCAGCTTGGGAGGCATAAACTATGGCTACACCTTC. Amino acids: CASSLGGINYGYTF.

V usage is TRBV19 and J usage is TRBJ2-7; 10 nucleotides match TRBD2. There are 15 residues in the CDR3. Trimming removed 5 bases from V and 0 bases from J; junction bases left unmatched: 4. CDR1 and CDR2 from the germline V gene are LNHDA and SQIVND (reference sequence). CDR3 sequence reads: CASSLSGRSSYEQYF. For the CDR3, the DNA is TGTGCCAGTAGTCTTAGCGGGAGGAGCTCCTACGAGCAGTACTTC.

The chain recombines TRBV5-1 with TRBJ2-1; 8 positions match TRBD2. CDR1 is SGHRS and CDR2 is YFSETQ in the germline V gene. The V and J ends lost 1 base and 10 bases, in that order; junction bases with no gene match: 4. CDR3 size: 13 residues. The CDR3 nucleotides are TGCGCCAGCAGCTTGCGGGAGGGAAGGGAGCAGTTCTTC. Its translation: CASSLREGREQFF. Full variable domain (remainder filled in from reference TRBV5-1 and TRBJ2-1): KAGVTQTPRYLIKTRGQQVTLSCSPISGHRSVSWYQQTPGQGLQFLFEYFSETQRNKGNFPGRFSGRQFSNSRSEMNVSTLELGDSALYLCASSLREGREQFFGPGTRLTVL.

The count of this clone is one. The chain links TRBV29-1 to TRBJ2-2, with a possible D match to TRBD1 (5 bases). The length of the CDR3 is 12 residues. Germline V CDR1 and CDR2: SQVTM, ANQGSEA. Between the trimmed V and J ends, which lost 6 bases and 4 bases, there was a span of 9 bases. The CDR3 reads CSVRQSTGELFF. In DNA form, the CDR3 reads TGCAGCGTCCGACAGAGCACCGGGGAGCTGTTTTTT.

CDR3 sequence (DNA): TGTGCCAGCAGTACGACAGGGAGAAGAACTGAAGCTTTCTTT. Residues: CASSTTGRRTEAFF. The V gene is TRBV6-2 or TRBV6-3, the J gene TRBJ1-1, with TRBD1 identical over 7 bases. The CDR3 runs 14 residues. Trimming took 5 bases from V and 5 from J; bases not matched to a gene: 8. CDR1 is MNHEY and CDR2 is SVGEGT in the germline V gene.

The chain recombines TRBV4-1 with TRBJ1-3; D is undetermined. CDR3 length: 14 amino acids. Germline loops: CDR1 MGHRA, CDR2 YSYEKL. V was pared by 1 base and J by 6 bases, with 10 bases between. The CDR3 DNA is TGCGCCAGCAGCCAAGGGTACTATCCAAACACCATATATTTT. The encoded protein is CASSQGYYPNTIYF.

DNA of the CDR3: TGTGCCAGCATCTCGGGGGTAGGGAACACCGGGGAGCTGTTTTTT. This codes for CASISGVGNTGELFF. This chain uses TRBV6-5 with TRBJ2-2; D might be TRBD2 (6 bases). V lost 7 bases to trimming and J lost 1 base, with 13 bases between them. Germline assignment: CDR1 MNHEY and CDR2 SVGAGI. The CDR3 consists of 15 residues.

The chain has TRBV3-1 (or the pseudogene TRBV3-2) and TRBJ2-5; 12 bases are shared with TRBD2. Germline lookup yields CDR1 LGHDT and CDR2 YNNKEL (reference sequence). The CDR3 sequence is 18 residues long. Losses at the gene ends were 1 base for V and 5 bases for J; bases not matched to a gene: 11. The chain's CDR3 is CASSQVIPSGGALETQYF. CDR3 bases: TGTGCCAGCAGCCAAGTTATCCCTAGCGGGGGGGCATTGGAGACCCAGTACTTC.

The chain's CDR3 is CASSQSGGTEDTQYF. The CDR3 coding sequence is TGTGCCAGCAGTCAGAGCGGGGGGACCGAAGATACGCAGTATTTT. The V and J genes are TRBV27 and TRBJ2-3; 9 positions match TRBD2. Germline assignment: CDR1 MNHEY and CDR2 SMNVEV (reference sequence). The junction had 8 bases not matched to a gene; V was cut back by 5 bases and J by 5 bases. The CDR3 has 15 residues.

The rearrangement joins TRBV19 to TRBJ2-3, with D unresolved. Germline V CDR1 and CDR2: LNHDA, SQIVND (reference sequence). This CDR3 contains 14 residues. With 3 bases removed from V and 4 bases from J, the gap between germline ends came to 11 bases. The CDR3 protein is CASSIRVNADTQYF. In DNA, the CDR3 is TGTGCCAGTAGTATTCGCGTCAACGCAGATACGCAGTATTTT.

This clone turned up a few times. The junction and the germline gene differ at one end; a read error may be behind it. The chain links TRBV7-6 to TRBJ1-4; perhaps TRBD1 as D (5 bases). Looked up from germline, CDR1 is SGHVS and CDR2 is FNYEAQ. This CDR3 has 13 amino acids. CDR3 residues: CASSERQNGKLFF. CDR3 DNA sequence: TGTGCCAGCAGCGAACGACAGAATGGAAAACTGTTTTTT.

The gene calls are TRBV2 and TRBJ1-1; TRBD1 is a possible D gene (5 bases). CDR1 is SNHLY, CDR2 FYNNEI, per germline. V shed 5 bases and J shed 7 bases, with 11 bases lying between them. The CDR3 is 12 amino acids. The CDR3: CASSFGHLEAFF. CDR3 nucleotides: TGTGCCAGCAGTTTTGGACACCTTGAAGCTTTCTTT.

A word on this clone: In the same sample, other DNA sequences code for this CDR3. The chain combines TRBV11-2 with TRBJ1-4, with D possibly TRBD1 on 5 matching bases. CDR3 length: 13 residues. V shed 4 bases and J shed 8 bases, with 11 bases lying between them. Per germline, CDR1 SGHAT and CDR2 FQNNGV. The CDR3 spells CASSSGTLEKLFF. The CDR3 DNA sequence: TGTGCCAGCAGCTCCGGGACTCTAGAAAAACTGTTTTTT.

This chain connects TRBV18 to TRBJ1-2; no definite D call. Trimming removed 3 bases from V and 8 bases from J, with 19 bases in between. CDR1 is KGHSH, CDR2 LQKENI, per germline. This CDR3 contains 15 residues. CDR3 in DNA: TGTGCCAGCTCACCGTCTAGGCAGTCCGAGGGCGGCTACACCTTC. Translating it yields CASSPSRQSEGGYTF.

The rearrangement joins TRBV7-3 to TRBJ2-7; 12 bases are shared with TRBD1. After removal of 6 bases from V and 7 bases from J, the junction contained 10 bases not matched to a gene. Per germline, CDR1 SGHTA and CDR2 FQGTGA. The CDR3 is made up of 15 amino acids. For the CDR3, the DNA is TGTGCCAGCAGGGACCCGGGACAGGGGGCGGGAGAGCAGTACTTC. It yields the protein CASRDPGQGAGEQYF.

The chain is built from TRBV7-9 and TRBJ1-6; 9 nucleotides match TRBD1. Germline V gene data show CDR1 as SEHNR and CDR2 as FQNEAQ (reference sequence). V was pared by 5 bases and J by 11 bases, with 7 bases of the junction left unmatched. This CDR3 spans 14 amino acids. CDR3 DNA: TGTGCCAGCAGCGCCGGGACAGGGCGGGCACCCCTCCACTTT. It specifies CASSAGTGRAPLHF.

The genes are TRBV2 and TRBJ2-3, with 7 bases fitting TRBD1. J gave up 6 bases and V 5 bases, and 8 bases lay outside the gene matches. CDR1 is SNHLY, CDR2 FYNNEI, per germline. The length of the CDR3 is 14 residues. The CDR3 DNA follows: TGTGCCAGCAGTTCTAGACAGGGCCCGGATACGCAGTATTTT. Protein product: CASSSRQGPDTQYF.

The chain joins TRBV6-5 to TRBJ2-1; 10 bases map to TRBD1. The germline V gene has CDR1 MNHEY and CDR2 SVGAGI. The CDR3 runs 14 residues. Trimming took 6 bases from V and 6 from J; bases not matched to a gene: 5. The CDR3 loop reads CASRMTGGRNEQFF. DNA of the CDR3: TGTGCCAGCAGAATGACAGGGGGCCGCAATGAGCAGTTCTTC.

The chain has TRBV28 and TRBJ1-2; TRBD1 matches 9 bases. The V gene's germline CDR1 is MDHEN and CDR2 SYDVKM. The CDR3 is made up of 17 amino acids. V lost 2 bases, J lost 4 bases, and 11 bases stayed unmatched. The CDR3 sequence is CASSLAPQGALFYGYTF. CDR3 DNA sequence: TGTGCCAGCAGTTTAGCGCCACAGGGGGCGCTTTTCTATGGCTACACCTTC.

The chain links TRBV4-2 to TRBJ2-5; D is unclear. CDR3 size: 13 residues. Germline V gives CDR1 LGHNA, CDR2 YNFKEQ. The germline V and J ends were trimmed by 4 bases and 3 bases, with 9 bases remaining between them. CDR3 loop: CASSREPKETQYF. CDR3 nucleotides: TGTGCCAGCAGCCGCGAACCCAAAGAGACCCAGTACTTC.

This rearrangement joins TRBV7-3 to TRBJ1-1; no clear D. The V end was cut by 5 bases, the J end by 5 bases, with 18 bases between. This CDR3 spans 15 amino acids. The germline V gene encodes CDR1 SGHTA and CDR2 FQGTGA. CDR3 in DNA: TGTGCCAGCAGCGCAATAAACCGGGGAGAAACTGAAGCTTTCTTT. Amino acids: CASSAINRGETEAFF.

The rearrangement joins TRBV19 to TRBJ1-3; D might be TRBD1 (6 bases). Between the trimmed V and J ends, which lost 2 bases and 1 base, there was a span of 9 bases. CDR3 size: 15 residues. The V gene's germline CDR1 is LNHDA and CDR2 SQIVND (reference sequence). CDR3 loop: CASSISQGSGNTIYF. The CDR3 nucleotides read TGTGCCAGTAGTATAAGCCAGGGGTCTGGAAACACCATATATTTT.